These 25 T cell receptor beta chains originate from one sample sequenced in a study of cytomegalovirus exposure and HLA in healthy donors. PCR was performed using 60 Vbeta and 13 Jbeta primers. Generated by immunoSEQ multiplex PCR, the TCRdb table keeps only in-frame clones and is missing some. The data show some 200,000 clones, approximately 70% seen once. The sequencing input was PBMCs. Receptors originate from a man in his forties in good health and CMV-seropositive.

This chain joins TRBV6-5 and TRBJ2-1, with TRBD2 as a possible D gene (7 bases). The CDR3 has 16 amino acids. Germline values: CDR1 MNHEY, CDR2 SVGAGI. V shed 0 bases and J shed 9 bases, with 18 bases lying between them. CDR3 bases: TGTGCCAGCAGTTACTCGAGGGGGGGACTTACATTTGAGCAGTTCTTC. This codes for CASSYSRGGLTFEQFF.

The chain has TRBV27 and TRBJ2-7; 8 positions match TRBD2. CDR1 is MNHEY and CDR2 is SMNVEV in the germline V gene (reference sequence). V lost 6 bases to trimming and J lost 0 bases; unmatched junction nucleotides: 4. CDR3 length: 14 residues. The CDR3 DNA reads as TGTGCCAGCAGCTCTGGGACTAGCTCCTACGAGCAGTACTTC. This sequence encodes CASSSGTSSYEQYF.

This clone was found once. This chain joins TRBV5-1 and TRBJ1-1, with 8 bases aligning to TRBD1. Germline CDR1 is SGHRS and CDR2 is YFSETQ. The CDR3 covers 14 residues. The trim removed 4 bases at V and 6 bases at J, leaving 8 bases unmatched. This CDR3 reads CASSTGQGMSEAFF. The CDR3 DNA sequence: TGCGCCAGCAGCACCGGACAGGGAATGTCTGAAGCTTTCTTT.

V and J are TRBV7-2 and TRBJ1-2; 8 bases are shared with TRBD1. From germline, CDR1 is SGHTA and CDR2 FQGNSA. The CDR3 length is 14 residues. J lost 8 bases, V lost 4 bases, and 9 bases had no gene match. The CDR3 DNA follows: TGTGCCAGCAGCTACTCGGGACAGGCGAGCGGCTACACCTTC. Protein: CASSYSGQASGYTF.

The rearrangement uses TRBV13 and TRBJ2-3; TRBD2 matches at 11 bases. V trimming: 5 bases; J trimming: 2 bases; junction bases outside the gene matches: 6. CDR1 is PRHDT, CDR2 FYEKMQ, per germline (reference sequence). The CDR3 length is 16 residues. CDR3 in amino acids: CASSRISGGVTDTQYF. DNA of the CDR3: TGTGCCAGCAGCCGTATTAGCGGGGGGGTCACAGATACGCAGTATTTT. Full variable domain (missing parts from reference TRBV13 and TRBJ2-3): AAGVIQSPRHLIKEKRETATLKCYPIPRHDTVYWYQQGPGQDPQFLISFYEKMQSDKGSIPDRFSAQQFSDYHSELNMSSLELGDSALYFCASSRISGGVTDTQYFGPGTRLTVL.

The chain is built from TRBV18 and TRBJ2-3, with D possibly TRBD1 on 6 matching bases. Trimming cost V 3 bases and J 13 bases, with 14 bases left between them. Germline V gene data show CDR1 as KGHSH and CDR2 as LQKENI. This CDR3 spans 12 amino acids. CDR3 DNA sequence: TGTGCCAGCTCACCGGACAGCCAAGGAGAGTATTTT. Translation gives CASSPDSQGEYF.

Concerning this clone itself: One end of the junction fails to match germline, which may point to a read error. The V call is TRBV5-1, the J call TRBJ2-2, with D possibly being TRBD2 (5 bases). Germline V lookup: CDR1 SGHRS, CDR2 YFSETQ. The CDR3 is 14 residues long. CDR3 amino acids: CASNPGLNTGKLFF. CDR3 DNA sequence: TGCGCCAGCAATCCGGGCCTGAACACCGGGAAGCTGTTTTTT.

The V and J genes are TRBV9 and TRBJ2-7; D is unresolved. Germline CDR1 reads SGDLS; CDR2 reads YYNGEE. Deletions cut 4 bases from V and 6 bases from J, with 14 bases between. This CDR3 contains 13 residues. CDR3: CASSPPNSREQYF. The CDR3 bases are TGTGCCAGCAGCCCTCCGAACAGCCGCGAGCAGTACTTC.

The rearrangement uses TRBV6-5 and TRBJ1-6, with a tentative D call TRBD1 (5 bases). CDR1 is MNHEY, CDR2 SVGAGI, per germline. Trimming shortened V by 0 bases and J by 6 bases, and 9 bases separated the two germline ends. This CDR3 comprises 15 residues. CDR3 sequence: CASSYSWGGNSPLHF. DNA of the CDR3: TGTGCCAGCAGTTACTCGTGGGGCGGTAATTCACCCCTCCACTTT.

Worth noting for this clone: This same CDR3 is encoded by further DNA sequences in the sample. The chain recombines TRBV5-1 with TRBJ2-2; possibly TRBD1 for D (5 bases). CDR3 length: 15 amino acids. V was clipped by 5 bases and J by 4 bases, with 15 bases between them. Germline V gene data show CDR1 as SGHRS and CDR2 as YFSETQ. CDR3 residues: CASSVDRLSTGELFF. For the CDR3, the DNA is TGCGCCAGCAGTGTTGACAGACTTAGCACCGGGGAGCTGTTTTTT.

The chain carries TRBV5-4 and TRBJ2-3, with 10 bases aligning to TRBD2. J was trimmed by 11 bases and V by 0 bases; bases with no gene match: 3. Germline V gives CDR1 SGHNT, CDR2 YYREEE (reference sequence). This CDR3 region has 13 residues. The CDR3 is CASSLGSSGGQYF. The DNA of the CDR3 is TGTGCCAGCAGCTTGGGGTCTAGCGGGGGGCAGTATTTT.

The chain recombines TRBV28 with TRBJ1-3, with D maybe TRBD1 (6 bases). This CDR3 contains 15 residues. The germline V gene encodes CDR1 MDHEN and CDR2 SYDVKM. Trimming removed 10 bases at V and 0 bases at J, with 16 bases between. The CDR3 protein is CATMGRGNSGNTIYF. CDR3 in DNA: TGTGCCACCATGGGGAGGGGGAACTCTGGAAACACCATATATTTT.

The J gene is TRBJ2-5, the V gene TRBV15, with D possibly being TRBD1 (6 bases). The length of the CDR3 is 17 residues. The germline gives CDR1 LNHNV, CDR2 YYDKDF (reference sequence). The V end was cut by 3 bases, the J end by 7 bases, with 24 bases between. CDR3 protein: CATSSAPPGTLPRTQYF. The CDR3 region has the DNA TGTGCCACCAGCAGCGCCCCCCCCGGGACACTCCCAAGGACCCAGTACTTC. Full variable domain (rest looked up from reference TRBV15 and TRBJ2-5): DAMVIQNPRYQVTQFGKPVTLSCSQTLNHNVMYWYQQKSSQAPKLLFHYYDKDFNNEADTPDNFQSRRPNTSFCFLDIRSPGLGDTAMYLCATSSAPPGTLPRTQYFGPGTRLLVL.

This clone appeared once. J is TRBJ2-3 and V is TRBV4-1; 9 bases map to TRBD1. The CDR3 consists of 16 residues. Germline CDR1 is MGHRA and CDR2 is YSYEKL. V shed 4 bases and J 2 bases; nucleotides not matched to a gene: 7. CDR3 in DNA: TGCGCCAGCAGCCGCGGACAGGGGCCTCCCACAGATACGCAGTATTTT. It codes for CASSRGQGPPTDTQYF.

The chain joins TRBV4-1 to TRBJ2-5, with D possibly TRBD2 on 6 matching bases. Trimming shortened V by 3 bases and J by 7 bases, and 12 bases separated the two germline ends. This CDR3 contains 13 residues. Germline V lookup: CDR1 MGHRA, CDR2 YSYEKL. CDR3 sequence reads: CASSQVPGGTQYF. CDR3 coding DNA: TGCGCCAGCAGCCAGGTGCCCGGGGGGACCCAGTACTTC.

The genes are TRBV4-3 and TRBJ2-1; D is possibly TRBD2 (5 bases). Germline CDR1 reads LGHNA; CDR2 reads YSLEER. The CDR3 spans 15 residues. Trimming shortened V by 1 base and J by 10 bases, and 17 bases separated the two germline ends. The DNA of the CDR3 is TGCGCCAGCAGCCAAGCCACGGACTCTCCGGGCGAGCAGTTCTTC. Protein sequence: CASSQATDSPGEQFF.

The V and J genes are TRBV4-2 and TRBJ1-4, with 9 bases that match TRBD1. Losses at the gene ends were 0 bases for V and 3 bases for J; bases not matched to a gene: 8. CDR1 and CDR2 (germline): LGHNA, YNFKEQ. The CDR3 sequence is 18 residues long. The CDR3 region has the DNA TGTGCCAGCAGCCAAGAGTGGGACAGGGTTTCGGCTAATGAAAAACTGTTTTTT. Protein sequence: CASSQEWDRVSANEKLFF.

The chain has TRBV27 and TRBJ2-7, with TRBD2 matching over 7 bases. This CDR3 has 14 residues. J lost 5 bases, V lost 5 bases, and 9 bases had no gene match. Per the germline V gene, CDR1 is MNHEY and CDR2 is SMNVEV (reference sequence). CDR3 protein: CASSQGLDLHEQYF. The CDR3 DNA sequence: TGTGCCAGCAGTCAAGGACTAGATCTGCACGAGCAGTACTTC.

The chain joins TRBV7-8 to TRBJ2-3, with 9 bases aligning to TRBD1. The length of the CDR3 is 18 residues. CDR1 is SGHVS and CDR2 is FQNEAQ in the germline V gene. Trimming took 1 base from V and 7 from J; bases not matched to a gene: 15. The CDR3 loop reads CASSLVGGGTGSKYTQYF. CDR3 sequence (DNA): TGTGCCAGCAGCTTAGTAGGGGGGGGGACAGGGTCCAAATATACGCAGTATTTT.

The chain carries TRBV9 and TRBJ1-4; unclear D gene. Trimming shortened V by 4 bases and J by 0 bases, and 10 bases separated the two germline ends. From germline, CDR1 is SGDLS and CDR2 YYNGEE. This CDR3 contains 15 residues. The CDR3 DNA reads as TGTGCCAGCAGCCCGCGTACTGCAACTAATGAAAAACTGTTTTTT. Residues: CASSPRTATNEKLFF.

V and J are TRBV7-9 and TRBJ1-1; D not certain. The CDR3 is 15 residues long. V lost 6 bases, J lost 5 bases, and 19 bases lay in between. CDR1 and CDR2 (germline): SEHNR, FQNEAQ (reference sequence). The CDR3 DNA reads as TGTGCCAGCAGATCGAGACTGAGGGTAGATACTGAAGCTTTCTTT. This gives the protein CASRSRLRVDTEAFF.

Comments on this clone: Compared with germline, one end of the junction differs, possibly owing to a read error. V and J are TRBV7-9 and TRBJ2-2; D may be TRBD1 (5 bases). Germline V lookup: CDR1 SEHNR, CDR2 FQNEAQ (reference sequence). The CDR3 length is 14 residues. The CDR3 region is CASRIQGASGELFF. In nucleotides, the CDR3 is TGTGCTAGCAGGATCCAAGGGGCATCGGGGGAGCTGTTTTTT.

Only a few counts were recorded for this clone. V and J are TRBV4-1 and TRBJ1-2; D remains ambiguous. From germline, CDR1 is MGHRA and CDR2 YSYEKL. The CDR3 totals 14 residues. Trimming took 0 bases from V and 8 from J, leaving 13 bases between them. CDR3 sequence: CASSQDSLLGGYTF. CDR3 nucleotide sequence: TGCGCCAGCAGCCAAGATTCGCTGCTTGGCGGCTACACCTTC.

V is TRBV9 and J is TRBJ2-2; 10 bases fit TRBD2. This CDR3 has 16 residues. Germline CDR1 reads SGDLS; CDR2 reads YYNGEE. V was pared by 4 bases and J by 7 bases, with 10 bases of the junction left unmatched. CDR3 residues: CASSLTAGGVGGELFF. CDR3 nucleotide sequence: TGTGCCAGCAGCCTGACAGCGGGGGGGGTAGGCGGGGAGCTGTTTTTT.

The DNA of the CDR3 is TGTGCCAGCAGTACCGTTGCCCAGGGGGCGGACACCGGGGAGCTGTTTTTT. Its translation: CASSTVAQGADTGELFF. This chain links TRBV28 with TRBJ2-2, with 8 positions matching TRBD1. CDR3 length: 17 amino acids. Per germline, CDR1 MDHEN and CDR2 SYDVKM. Trimming at V came to 5 bases and at J to 3 bases, leaving 11 bases not matched to a gene. The whole variable domain, remainder taken from reference TRBV28 and TRBJ2-2, is DVKVTQSSRYLVKRTGEKVFLECVQDMDHENMFWYRQDPGLGLRLIYFSYDVKMKEKGDIPEGYSVSREKKERFSLILESASTNQTSMYLCASSTVAQGADTGELFFGEGSRLTVL.